The 16 T cell receptor beta chains in this list originate from one sample, sequenced in a study of blood T cell repertoires in COVID-19. Clones were sequenced by immunoSEQ multiplex PCR, and TCRdb holds only the in-frame ones, with some missing. The repertoire holds 200,000 to 250,000 clones, about 85% seen once, with roughly 1.9% in the top ten. Sequenced: peripheral blood. These receptors all come from a man aged 30 to 45 who had recovered from COVID-19.

In regard to this clone: Other DNA sequences in the same sample also yield this CDR3. The chain combines TRBV11-2 with TRBJ1-2; possible D gene TRBD1, 6 bases. Germline V lookup: CDR1 SGHAT, CDR2 FQNNGV. The CDR3 has 13 residues. Trimming shortened V by 1 base and J by 8 bases, and 11 bases separated the two germline ends. The CDR3 coding sequence is TGTGCCAGCAGCTTAGCGGGGGGCGAAGGCTACACCTTC. It translates to CASSLAGGEGYTF.

This clone has a single count. The chain is built from TRBV9 and TRBJ2-5, with a weak D call TRBD2 (5 bases). V was pared by 0 bases and J by 5 bases, with 14 bases between. CDR3 length equals 15 residues. CDR1 and CDR2 from the germline V gene are SGDLS and YYNGEE. CDR3 in DNA: TGTGCCAGCAGCGTAGAGAATACCCCGGGGGAGACCCAGTACTTC. Protein sequence: CASSVENTPGETQYF.

The genes are TRBV13 and TRBJ1-1; D perhaps matches TRBD1 (6 bases). Germline V gene sequence: CDR1 PRHDT, CDR2 FYEKMQ (reference sequence). Trimming left V 0 bases short and J 4 bases short, with 12 bases between. CDR3 length: 15 amino acids. The DNA for the CDR3 is TGTGCCAGCAGCTTAGGGGGCAGGGGTATCACTGAAGCTTTCTTT. Protein product: CASSLGGRGITEAFF.

J is TRBJ2-3 and V is TRBV28; the D gene is possibly TRBD2 (6 bases). From germline, CDR1 is MDHEN and CDR2 SYDVKM. There are 14 residues in the CDR3. The germline V and J ends were trimmed by 8 bases and 1 base, with 13 bases remaining between them. The CDR3 reads CASSGWGGTDTQYF. CDR3 nucleotides: TGTGCCAGCTCGGGTTGGGGGGGCACAGATACGCAGTATTTT.

This rearrangement joins TRBV11-2 to TRBJ2-7; D might be TRBD1 (6 bases). CDR1 SGHAT and CDR2 FQNNGV come from the germline V gene. V was trimmed by 6 bases and J by 4 bases, leaving 16 bases between them. This CDR3 is built from 14 residues. DNA of the CDR3: TGTGCCAGCAGTTACAGTACAGGGTCATACGAGCAGTACTTC. As protein: CASSYSTGSYEQYF.

The rearrangement links TRBV5-4 to TRBJ2-2; 9 bases line up with TRBD2. CDR1 and CDR2 from the germline V gene are SGHNT and YYREEE (reference sequence). The V segment lost 4 bases and the J segment 4 bases; nucleotides outside the gene matches: 5. The CDR3 consists of 15 residues. DNA of the CDR3: TGTGCCAGCAGCGCGACTAGCGGATTCACCGGGGAGCTGTTTTTT. It translates to CASSATSGFTGELFF.

The chain links TRBV2 to TRBJ2-5, with D possibly TRBD2 on 5 matching bases. V was clipped by 7 bases and J by 4 bases, with 7 bases between them. Germline loops: CDR1 SNHLY, CDR2 FYNNEI. The CDR3 totals 11 residues. CDR3 sequence: CASIRGETQYF. For the CDR3, the DNA is TGTGCCAGCATTCGGGGAGAGACCCAGTACTTC.

This clone was seen a few times. Here the CDR3 DNA reads TGTGCCAGCAACGGACAGGGGGCGACCGGGGAGCTGTTTTTT. Its protein product is CASNGQGATGELFF. The chain combines TRBV6-5 with TRBJ2-2, with TRBD1 matching over 11 bases. CDR3 length equals 14 residues. CDR1 and CDR2 from the germline V gene are MNHEY and SVGAGI. With 7 bases clipped from V and 5 bases from J, the junction kept 3 bases outside the gene matches.

This rearrangement joins TRBV2 to TRBJ2-5, with 8 bases identical to TRBD1. Germline V gene sequence: CDR1 SNHLY, CDR2 FYNNEI. Trimming at V came to 7 bases and at J to 5 bases, leaving 18 bases not matched to a gene. The CDR3 consists of 17 residues. The CDR3 sequence: CASTQKGDRLEGETQYF. DNA for the CDR3: TGTGCCAGCACCCAAAAGGGGGACAGGCTGGAGGGCGAGACCCAGTACTTC.

The CDR3 nucleotides read TGTGCCAGCAGCCCTGAGTTGAAGCAACTTACAGATACGCAGTATTTT. Translated: CASSPELKQLTDTQYF. The chain combines TRBV9 with TRBJ2-3; no reliable D call. This CDR3 spans 16 amino acids. The germline gives CDR1 SGDLS, CDR2 YYNGEE. Deletions cut 4 bases from V and 3 bases from J, with 18 bases between.

V gene TRBV6-5 combines with J gene TRBJ2-7, with D maybe TRBD1 (6 bases). Germline assignment: CDR1 MNHEY and CDR2 SVGAGI. The CDR3 is 14 residues long. V was pared by 6 bases and J by 3 bases, with 15 bases between. Here the CDR3 reads CASSPGHLYYEQYF. The CDR3 coding sequence is TGTGCCAGCAGCCCGGGACACCTCTACTACGAGCAGTACTTC.

The V gene is TRBV7-9, the J gene TRBJ2-3, with 12 bases lining up with TRBD2. The CDR3 loop spans 14 amino acids. V gave up 5 bases and J gave up 9 bases; unmatched junction bases: 6. Looked up from germline, CDR1 is SEHNR and CDR2 is FQNEAQ (reference sequence). This CDR3 is CASSPTSGGYTQYF. The CDR3 DNA is TGTGCCAGCAGCCCGACTAGCGGGGGATACACGCAGTATTTT.

This rearrangement joins TRBV3-1 (or the pseudogene TRBV3-2) to TRBJ1-1; D remains unclear. Trimming removed 2 bases at V and 0 bases at J, with 10 bases between. The CDR3 length is 15 residues. Germline-derived CDR1 and CDR2 are LGHDT and YNNKEL (reference sequence). This chain's CDR3 is CASSQSPGMNTEAFF. The CDR3 bases are TGTGCCAGCAGCCAATCCCCCGGGATGAACACTGAAGCTTTCTTT.

The chain is built from TRBV19 and TRBJ1-1; TRBD1 matches at 7 bases. The CDR3 is 15 residues long. With 1 base clipped from V and 4 bases from J, the junction kept 6 bases outside the gene matches. The germline V gene has CDR1 LNHDA and CDR2 SQIVND (reference sequence). Written as DNA, the CDR3 is TGTGCCAGTAGTATAGCACAGGGGCCGGTCACTGAAGCTTTCTTT. Its translation: CASSIAQGPVTEAFF. Variable domain in full (rest from reference TRBV19 and TRBJ1-1): DGGITQSPKYLFRKEGQNVTLSCEQNLNHDAMYWYRQDPGQGLRLIYYSQIVNDFQKGDIAEGYSVSREKKESFPLTVTSAQKNPTAFYLCASSIAQGPVTEAFFGQGTRLTVV.

This clone has a single count. The chain has TRBV28 and TRBJ2-1, with a weak D call TRBD2 (7 bases). V lost 7 bases and J lost 5, with 15 bases in between. Germline assignment: CDR1 MDHEN and CDR2 SYDVKM. The CDR3 runs to 14 residues. The CDR3 coding sequence is TGTGCCAGCACCACGGGGGGCGCCAACAATGAGCAGTTCTTC. Protein sequence: CASTTGGANNEQFF.

The V call is TRBV2, the J call TRBJ1-5; tentative D call: TRBD1 (5 bases). Trimming took 4 bases from V and 5 from J, leaving 15 bases between them. In germline, CDR1 is SNHLY, CDR2 FYNNEI. This CDR3 has 15 amino acids. The CDR3 DNA reads TGTGCCAGCAGTGCGGATCGGGGGTCGTATCAGCCCCAGCATTTT. Protein sequence: CASSADRGSYQPQHF.